These T cell receptor beta chains were read from a single sample in a study of blood T cell repertoires in COVID-19. Libraries were prepared by immunoSEQ multiplex PCR; TCRdb keeps only in-frame clonotypes and omits some of them. The table records around 55,000 clones, roughly 90% of them present only once. The sample consisted of peripheral blood. The receptors shown here come from a human donor with active COVID-19. The donor label of this sample is uncertain. CDR3s include the opening cysteine and the closing phenylalanine or tryptophan. The order of the fields is CDR3 protein, CDR3 DNA, D gene, V gene, J gene, CDR3 length, clone size. D genes are given only for firm matches. Rows give clone size only sometimes, using once, few, many, or a class for an expanded clone.

CDR3 protein: CASSDRQGLAFF; CDR3 DNA: TGTGCCAGCAGTGACCGACAGGGGCTGGCTTTCTTT; D gene: TRBD1; V gene: TRBV6-1; J gene: TRBJ1-1; CDR3 length: 12; clone size: NA
CDR3 protein: CASSSGDSVYNEQFF; CDR3 DNA: TGTGCCAGCAGCTCCGGGGACAGCGTCTACAATGAGCAGTTCTTC; D gene: TRBD1; V gene: TRBV7-3; J gene: TRBJ2-1; CDR3 length: 15; clone size: NA
CDR3 protein: CASSSLAGGPEQYF; CDR3 DNA: TGTGCCAGTAGTTCGCTAGCGGGAGGGCCCGAGCAGTACTTC; D gene: TRBD2; V gene: TRBV19; J gene: TRBJ2-7; CDR3 length: 14; clone size: NA
CDR3 protein: CASRAATGTLVSNEKLFF; CDR3 DNA: TGTGCCAGCAGAGCCGCGACGGGGACTCTGGTTTCTAATGAAAAACTGTTTTTT; D gene: NA; V gene: TRBV3-1/TRBV3-2; J gene: TRBJ1-4; CDR3 length: 18; clone size: NA
CDR3 protein: CASSIRGQPTTFLSGELFF; CDR3 DNA: TGTGCCAGTAGTATAAGGGGACAGCCGACCACGTTTTTGTCCGGGGAGCTGTTTTTT; D gene: TRBD1; V gene: TRBV19; J gene: TRBJ2-2; CDR3 length: 19; clone size: NA
CDR3 protein: CATSRGQGRGYTF; CDR3 DNA: TGTGCCACCAGCAGGGGACAGGGGCGCGGCTACACCTTC; D gene: TRBD1; V gene: TRBV15; J gene: TRBJ1-2; CDR3 length: 13; clone size: NA
CDR3 protein: CATSRVGGIETQYF; CDR3 DNA: TGTGCCACCAGCAGAGTGGGGGGGATAGAGACCCAGTACTTC; D gene: TRBD2; V gene: TRBV15; J gene: TRBJ2-5; CDR3 length: 14; clone size: once
CDR3 protein: CASSLDNNYGYTF; CDR3 DNA: TGCGCCAGCAGCTTGGACAATAACTATGGCTACACCTTC; D gene: NA; V gene: TRBV5-1; J gene: TRBJ1-2; CDR3 length: 13; clone size: NA
CDR3 protein: CASSLGGREPQHF; CDR3 DNA: TGTGCCAGCAGCTTAGGGGGCAGGGAGCCCCAGCATTTT; D gene: NA; V gene: TRBV7-8; J gene: TRBJ1-5; CDR3 length: 13; clone size: NA
CDR3 protein: CASSLGHNSPLHF; CDR3 DNA: TGCGCCAGCAGCTTGGGGCATAATTCACCCCTCCACTTT; D gene: NA; V gene: TRBV5-1; J gene: TRBJ1-6; CDR3 length: 13; clone size: once
CDR3 protein: CASSPPGQGVTGELFF; CDR3 DNA: TGTGCCAGCAGCCCTCCGGGACAGGGAGTCACCGGGGAGCTGTTTTTT; D gene: TRBD1; V gene: TRBV7-2; J gene: TRBJ2-2; CDR3 length: 16; clone size: NA
CDR3 protein: CASSLGQFQPQHF; CDR3 DNA: TGTGCCAGCAGTTTAGGACAGTTTCAGCCCCAGCATTTT; D gene: NA; V gene: TRBV27; J gene: TRBJ1-5; CDR3 length: 13; clone size: NA
CDR3 protein: CASSLGQTGPYNSPLHF; CDR3 DNA: TGCGCCAGCAGCCTCGGACAGACTGGACCATATAATTCACCCCTCCACTTT; D gene: NA; V gene: TRBV5-1; J gene: TRBJ1-6; CDR3 length: 17; clone size: NA
CDR3 protein: CASSPGGSYTQYF; CDR3 DNA: TGTGCCAGCAGCCCGGGTGGGAGCTATACGCAGTATTTT; D gene: NA; V gene: TRBV3-1/TRBV3-2; J gene: TRBJ2-3; CDR3 length: 13; clone size: NA
CDR3 protein: CASSPPRGGTYEQYF; CDR3 DNA: TGTGCCAGCAGCCCCCCCCGGGGAGGGACCTACGAGCAGTACTTC; D gene: TRBD2; V gene: TRBV7-9; J gene: TRBJ2-7; CDR3 length: 15; clone size: NA
CDR3 protein: CASSLEGINSPLHF; CDR3 DNA: TGTGCCAGTAGCCTTGAGGGAATCAATTCACCCCTCCACTTT; D gene: NA; V gene: TRBV19; J gene: TRBJ1-6; CDR3 length: 14; clone size: few
CDR3 protein: CASSLARVGGQLGDTQYF; CDR3 DNA: TGTGCCAGCAGCTTAGCGCGGGTTGGGGGACAGTTAGGAGATACGCAGTATTTT; D gene: TRBD1; V gene: TRBV7-8; J gene: TRBJ2-3; CDR3 length: 18; clone size: NA
CDR3 protein: CASSFTPRSYTF; CDR3 DNA: TGTGCCAGCAGTTTTACCCCGCGTAGCTACACCTTC; D gene: NA; V gene: TRBV12-3/TRBV12-4; J gene: TRBJ1-2; CDR3 length: 12; clone size: once
CDR3 protein: CASSFSGPGVLTF; CDR3 DNA: TGTGCCAGCAGTTTCTCTGGCCCTGGCGTCCTGACTTTC; D gene: NA; V gene: TRBV28; J gene: TRBJ2-6; CDR3 length: 13; clone size: NA
CDR3 protein: CASSPRGLAGTETQYF; CDR3 DNA: TGTGCCAGCTCACCAAGAGGACTAGCGGGAACAGAGACCCAGTACTTC; D gene: TRBD2; V gene: TRBV18; J gene: TRBJ2-5; CDR3 length: 16; clone size: once
CDR3 protein: CASNELAEETQYF; CDR3 DNA: TGTGCCAGCAACGAACTAGCGGAAGAGACCCAGTACTTC; D gene: TRBD2; V gene: TRBV2; J gene: TRBJ2-5; CDR3 length: 13; clone size: NA
CDR3 protein: CASSYEGGAFLNTEAFF; CDR3 DNA: TGTGCCAGCAGTTACGAAGGGGGCGCGTTTTTGAACACTGAAGCTTTCTTT; D gene: TRBD1; V gene: TRBV6-2/TRBV6-3; J gene: TRBJ1-1; CDR3 length: 17; clone size: NA
CDR3 protein: CASSKGGRNTGELFF; CDR3 DNA: TGTGCCAGTAGTAAAGGGGGCCGGAACACCGGGGAGCTGTTTTTT; D gene: TRBD1; V gene: TRBV19; J gene: TRBJ2-2; CDR3 length: 15; clone size: NA
CDR3 protein: CASSSGRTSGSQQFF; CDR3 DNA: TGTGCCAGCAGCTCCGGGAGGACTAGCGGGAGTCAGCAGTTCTTC; D gene: TRBD2; V gene: TRBV7-2; J gene: TRBJ2-1; CDR3 length: 15; clone size: NA